The clone carrying this TCR beta chain was counted a few times. Antigen specificity is unknown. There were TCR beta CDR3 regions amplified from RNA transcripts. A first-round RT-PCR of the TCR CDR3 used the HTBI primer set. TCRdb itself ran the multiplex PCR reads through MiXCR, one entry per CDR3 protein. The table lists around 300,000 distinct CDR3 sequences, 20% to 25% of them singletons, with approximately 30% in the top ten. The entry originates in a study of T cells in Graves' hyperthyroidism and ophthalmopathy. Thyroid ultrasound and orbital computed tomography, with clinical symptoms and serum thyroxine and TRAb, informed diagnoses. The study collected blood at first hyperthyroidism diagnosis, before any ophthalmopathy symptoms arose. PBMCs were obtained from 7.5 to 10 ml fresh peripheral blood. Study-level results: Researchers found most expanded thyroid clonotypes above 0.001 in blood as well.

Germline CDR1 is SGHVS and CDR2 is FNYEAQ. V shed 7 bases and J 1 base; nucleotides not matched to a gene: 15. This CDR3 is built from 17 residues. Sequencing was done on a sample of blood. This chain connects TRBV7-6 to TRBJ1-1; 7 bases are shared with TRBD1. The sequence derives from a middle-aged man with Graves' hyperthyroidism that later progressed to Graves' ophthalmopathy. Here the CDR3 DNA reads TGTGCCAGCACCCCCCCCCCCCACAGGGGTTCGAACACTGAAGCTTTCTTT. This codes for CASTPPPHRGSNTEAFF.